This T cell receptor (beta chain) was captured by sequencing in a study of PD-1 blockade in classical Hodgkin lymphoma. Study overall: Intravenous infusions of nivolumab 3 mg/kg reached patients every 2 weeks. Study-level findings and limits: Diminished baseline TCR diversity has been reported in newly diagnosed patients relative to healthy donors. With respect to the repertoire differences, their causes, possibly disease activity or prior therapy, remain undefined. Patients newly diagnosed and complete responders had comparable baseline diversity.

The repertoire was sequenced with immunoSEQ multiplex PCR; TCRdb's copy has only in-frame clones and lacks some. The sample shows roughly 64,000 clones, around nine tenths of them seen only once. The sample's time point: cycle 4 day 1 (C4D1), after more than five weeks of nivolumab. Each of the patients experienced relapse following autologous stem cell transplantation, and their brentuximab vedotin exposure differed. J gave up 8 bases and V 5 bases, and 10 bases lay outside the gene matches. There are 16 residues in the CDR3. Germline values: CDR1 SGHNT, CDR2 YYREEE (reference sequence). With respect to this clone: Its antigen is still unknown.

The TCR sequence derives from a human donor with classical Hodgkin lymphoma. The J gene is TRBJ2-1, the V gene TRBV5-4; 13 positions agree with TRBD2. This sample comprised peripheral blood mononuclear cells (PBMCs), obtained before the fourth cycle of nivolumab. CDR3: CASRPYWTSGSYEQFF. Written as DNA, the CDR3 is TGTGCCAGCAGACCCTACTGGACTAGCGGGAGTTATGAGCAGTTCTTC.